This section outlines one T cell receptor (beta chain) sequence together with its context. Its specificity is not known. Using its own MiXCR run on the multiplex PCR reads, TCRdb lists one record per CDR3 protein. The sample shows 150,000 or so distinct CDR3 sequences, about 30% of them seen only once. The data were obtained in a study of breast tumors, draining lymph nodes, adjacent tissues. Study-wide findings and caveats: Data fit most tumor T cells coming from lymph node, expanding in tumor. Luminal-like breast cancer showed significantly greater tumor-nontumor repertoire similarity than basal-like breast cancer did. Tumor TCR diversity was below lymph nodes but above nontumor tissue.

Germline CDR1 reads KGHDR; CDR2 reads SFDVKD. The junction had 8 bases not matched to a gene; V was cut back by 4 bases and J by 2 bases. This CDR3 is 17 amino acids long. The lymph nodes were axillary draining lymph nodes from breast cancer patients. This chain links TRBV24-1 with TRBJ2-3, with TRBD1 identical over 10 bases. What was sequenced was axillary lymph node tissue. The clonotype comes from a female donor with breast cancer. Some clones in this sample may be carry-over from other donors' samples. CDR3 coding DNA: TGTGCCACCAGTGAATCGGGACAGGGGTTGGTCACAGATACGCAGTATTTT. Translation: CATSESGQGLVTDTQYF.